This is a list of T cell receptor beta chains from one sample in a study of neurological immune-mediated disorders. One entry per CDR3 protein, called by TCRdb with MiXCR from the 5' RACE reads. The sample yields about 84,000 distinct CDR3 sequences, around a tenth seen once. Sequencing input: PBMCs. The origin of the receptors is a man aged 40-55 years in good health. CDR3s include the opening cysteine and the closing phenylalanine or tryptophan. D genes are given only for firm matches. Expanded clones are given a class, and other clones once, few, many or no size at all.

v_gene: TRBV20-1
len: 15
abundance: many
d_gene: TRBD2
j_gene: TRBJ2-7
CDR3aa: CSARDLAGGPREQYF
CDR3nt: TGCAGTGCTAGAGATTTAGCGGGAGGGCCGCGGGAGCAGTACTTC

v_gene: TRBV20-1
len: 18
abundance: many
d_gene: TRBD1
j_gene: TRBJ1-2
CDR3aa: CSARGAGTTSSGGYGYTF
CDR3nt: TGCAGTGCTCGAGGAGCCGGGACAACGAGTTCAGGGGGCTATGGCTACACCTTC

v_gene: TRBV5-5
len: 15
abundance: many
d_gene: TRBD1
j_gene: TRBJ2-3
CDR3aa: CASSAWTGGSDTQYF
CDR3nt: TGTGCCAGCAGCGCTTGGACAGGGGGTTCAGATACGCAGTATTTT

v_gene: TRBV20-1
len: 17
abundance: many
d_gene: -
j_gene: TRBJ1-6
CDR3aa: CSARDRFRDGYNSPLHF
CDR3nt: TGCAGTGCTAGAGATCGGTTTCGGGACGGCTATAATTCACCCCTCCACTTT

v_gene: TRBV5-1
len: 15
abundance: few
d_gene: TRBD1
j_gene: TRBJ2-7
CDR3aa: CASSLATGGFHEQYF
CDR3nt: TGCGCCAGCAGCTTGGCCACAGGGGGGTTTCACGAGCAGTACTTC

v_gene: TRBV7-3
len: 14
abundance: many
d_gene: -
j_gene: TRBJ2-5
CDR3aa: CASSLGPSYGTQYF
CDR3nt: TGTGCCAGCAGCTTAGGACCCAGCTATGGGACCCAGTACTTC

v_gene: TRBV7-2
len: 16
abundance: many
d_gene: TRBD2
j_gene: TRBJ2-1
CDR3aa: CASSFTSAGVHNEQFF
CDR3nt: TGTGCCAGCAGCTTTACGTCAGCGGGGGTCCACAATGAGCAGTTCTTC

v_gene: TRBV9
len: 13
abundance: many
d_gene: -
j_gene: TRBJ1-5
CDR3aa: CASGTGANQPQHF
CDR3nt: TGTGCCAGCGGAACAGGAGCGAATCAGCCCCAGCATTTT

v_gene: TRBV10-3
len: 15
abundance: few
d_gene: TRBD1
j_gene: TRBJ2-7
CDR3aa: CATSTPDRGPYEQYF
CDR3nt: TGTGCCACCTCCACACCGGACAGGGGGCCCTACGAGCAGTACTTC

v_gene: TRBV9
len: 16
abundance: many
d_gene: -
j_gene: TRBJ1-2
CDR3aa: CASSPVTELVPLGYTF
CDR3nt: TGTGCCAGCAGCCCAGTGACAGAGCTTGTTCCTCTGGGCTACACCTTC

v_gene: TRBV9
len: 14
abundance: many
d_gene: TRBD2
j_gene: TRBJ2-1
CDR3aa: CASSLTSGGGEQFF
CDR3nt: TGTGCCAGCAGTCTGACTAGCGGGGGGGGCGAGCAGTTCTTC

v_gene: TRBV5-8
len: 12
abundance: -
d_gene: -
j_gene: TRBJ2-7
CDR3aa: CASSLVLYEQYF
CDR3nt: TGTGCCAGCAGCTTGGTCCTTTACGAGCAGTACTTC

v_gene: TRBV20-1
len: 15
abundance: many
d_gene: -
j_gene: TRBJ2-7
CDR3aa: CSARDHTAREDEQYF
CDR3nt: TGCAGTGCTAGAGATCATACGGCCAGGGAGGACGAGCAGTACTTC

v_gene: TRBV12-3/TRBV12-4
len: 11
abundance: many
d_gene: -
j_gene: TRBJ1-2
CDR3aa: CASSIAGEDTF
CDR3nt: TGTGCCAGCAGTATCGCAGGGGAGGACACCTTC

v_gene: TRBV12-3/TRBV12-4
len: 15
abundance: many
d_gene: -
j_gene: TRBJ2-3
CDR3aa: CASSRFLASTDTQYF
CDR3nt: TGTGCCAGCAGCCGATTTCTGGCTAGCACAGATACGCAGTATTTT

v_gene: TRBV5-1
len: 12
abundance: many
d_gene: -
j_gene: TRBJ1-1
CDR3aa: CASSLGSTEAFF
CDR3nt: TGCGCCAGCAGCTTGGGGAGTACTGAAGCTTTCTTT

v_gene: TRBV5-6
len: 17
abundance: many
d_gene: TRBD2
j_gene: TRBJ2-1
CDR3aa: CASSFKLSGGRINEQFF
CDR3nt: TGTGCCAGCAGCTTTAAACTATCGGGGGGGAGGATCAATGAGCAGTTCTTC